This TCR beta chain was identified during a study of blood T cell repertoires in COVID-19 (dated by TCRdb to between 2020 and 2021). As for the study more broadly: Samples from collaborators originated in the United States, Italy and Spain and spanned both the acute and convalescent phases of COVID-19. Samples were obtained from the ongoing ImmuneRACE study (first 160 participants) and from about 1,300 subjects provided by 6 global collaborators. The dataset comprised deeply sampled blood TCRbeta repertoires from subjects exposed to, actively infected with, or recovered from COVID-19. The repertoires were released in a freely available public database meant as a resource for research on the immune response to SARS-CoV-2. The prospective study material was composed of cDNA or gDNA derived from T cells, B-cell-depleted T cells, or PBMCs. The sample metadata nearly always contained a de-identified subject ID, COVID-19 status, age in years and sex. Where available, HLA class I and class II types were taken from metadata supplied by the sample provider and were not determined by assay-based typing.

Of note for this clone: Its antigen target is currently unknown. The input lacks base qualities; no much larger clone sits a single base away.

One collaborating source in Seattle enrolled patients during active infection and followed them longitudinally through the course of disease. Whole blood was collected in K2EDTA tubes by collaborating institutions according to the institutions' own protocols. For TCRbeta analysis, collaborator samples were shipped as frozen whole blood, as isolated PBMCs, or as DNA extracted from either sample type. The V end gives up 7 bases and the J end 1 base, leaving 8 bases in the junction not matched to a gene. The CDR3, cysteine through phenylalanine, is 17 amino acids long. The read is trimmed to its CDR3 DNA, 51 bases read in frame from base 1. CDR1 and CDR2 (SNHLY, FYNNEI) derive from the germline V gene. TCRbeta CDR3 regions were amplified from genomic DNA using the immunoSEQ Assay, a bias-controlled multiplex PCR. As for how the authors treated the data: The number of nucleated cells in each sample was estimated from the amplification of reference gene primers within the assay. Sequence reads were collapsed and filtered to measure the absolute abundance of every unique TCRbeta CDR3 rearrangement. For each sample, productive Simpson clonality was calculated as the square root of Simpson's diversity index over productive rearrangements. TCRdb mirrors the immuneACCESS table, restricted to in-frame sequences. Some clones are absent from its copies; in checked studies, under half trace to an unresolved V gene, and the reason for the others is unknown. That table supplies the V and J calls and clone size; D and trimming were determined from the DNA. This sample has tens of thousands of clones in its table, and more than 75% of those were observed once. Of the sample, approximately 6% is held by the ten largest clones.

Study-level results and caveats: The quantity of clinical and demographic metadata differed by source and by participant and was supplied without curation.

Material for sequencing was peripheral blood. The sequence came from a woman aged 60-75 years with COVID-19, enrolled during active disease. The chain uses TRBV2 and TRBJ2-2; TRBD2 agrees with 11 junctional bases. The CDR3 in this case is CASKDWTSGLNTGELFF. The sequence in DNA is TGTGCCAGCAAGGACTGGACTAGCGGGCTGAACACCGGGGAGCTGTTTTTT.